This note documents a single T cell receptor (beta chain) sequence. This sample is part of a study of T cell responses to AZD1222 COVID-19 vaccine. CDR3 length equals 16 residues. The V segment lost 4 bases and the J segment 4 bases; nucleotides outside the gene matches: 10. Germline-derived CDR1 and CDR2 are SGHNT and YYREEE (reference sequence). Only in-frame clones appear in the TCRdb table, and some are missing; sequencing was by immunoSEQ multiplex PCR. The sample has approximately 61,000 clones; around 81% are singletons. This material consisted of peripheral blood, taken 28 days after the second AZD1222 dose. This clonotype was obtained from an adult who received the AZD1222 COVID-19 vaccine. The V and J genes are TRBV5-4 and TRBJ2-1, with 8 nucleotides matching TRBD2. CDR3: CASSLPTSGNYNEQFF. The DNA of the CDR3 is TGTGCCAGCAGCCTCCCAACTAGCGGAAATTACAATGAGCAGTTCTTC.